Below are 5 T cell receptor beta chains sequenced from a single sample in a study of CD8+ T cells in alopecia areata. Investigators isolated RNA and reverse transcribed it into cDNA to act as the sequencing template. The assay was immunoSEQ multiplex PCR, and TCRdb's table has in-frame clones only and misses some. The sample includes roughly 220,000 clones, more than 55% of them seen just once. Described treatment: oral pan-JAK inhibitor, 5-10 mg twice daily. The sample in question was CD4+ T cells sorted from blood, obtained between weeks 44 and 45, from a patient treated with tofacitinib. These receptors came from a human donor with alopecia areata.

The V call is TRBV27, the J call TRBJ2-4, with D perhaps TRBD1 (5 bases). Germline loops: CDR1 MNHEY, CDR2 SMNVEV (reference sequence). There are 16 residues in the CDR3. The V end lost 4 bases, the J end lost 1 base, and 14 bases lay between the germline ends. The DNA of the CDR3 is TGTGCCAGCAGTTATCATCAGGGTCTGGCCAAAAACATTCAGTACTTC. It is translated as CASSYHQGLAKNIQYF.

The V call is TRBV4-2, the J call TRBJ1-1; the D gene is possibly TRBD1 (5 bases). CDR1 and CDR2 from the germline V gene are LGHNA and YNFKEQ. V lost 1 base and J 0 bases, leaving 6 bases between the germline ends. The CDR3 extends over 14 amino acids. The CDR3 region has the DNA TGTGCCAGCAGCCAAGGGACATTGAACACTGAAGCTTTCTTT. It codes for CASSQGTLNTEAFF.

For the CDR3, the DNA is TGCGCCAGCAGCTTGGATGTGAACACTGAAGCTTTCTTT. Its translation is CASSLDVNTEAFF. The chain joins TRBV5-1 to TRBJ1-1; D gene uncertain. CDR3 size: 13 residues. Germline-derived CDR1 and CDR2 are SGHRS and YFSETQ. V lost 0 bases to trimming and J lost 0 bases, with 3 bases between them.

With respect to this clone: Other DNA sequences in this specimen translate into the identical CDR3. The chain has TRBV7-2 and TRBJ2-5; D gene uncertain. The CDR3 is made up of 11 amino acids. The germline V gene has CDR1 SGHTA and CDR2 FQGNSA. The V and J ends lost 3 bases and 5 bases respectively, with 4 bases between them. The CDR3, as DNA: TGTGCCAGCAGCTTCGGTGAGACCCAGTACTTC. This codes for CASSFGETQYF.

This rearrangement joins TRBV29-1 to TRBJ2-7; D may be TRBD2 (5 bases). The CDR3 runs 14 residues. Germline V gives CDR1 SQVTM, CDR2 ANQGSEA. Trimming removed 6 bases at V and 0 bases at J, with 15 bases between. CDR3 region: CSVHLAQSSYEQYF. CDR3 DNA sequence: TGCAGCGTCCATCTAGCACAGAGCTCCTACGAGCAGTACTTC.